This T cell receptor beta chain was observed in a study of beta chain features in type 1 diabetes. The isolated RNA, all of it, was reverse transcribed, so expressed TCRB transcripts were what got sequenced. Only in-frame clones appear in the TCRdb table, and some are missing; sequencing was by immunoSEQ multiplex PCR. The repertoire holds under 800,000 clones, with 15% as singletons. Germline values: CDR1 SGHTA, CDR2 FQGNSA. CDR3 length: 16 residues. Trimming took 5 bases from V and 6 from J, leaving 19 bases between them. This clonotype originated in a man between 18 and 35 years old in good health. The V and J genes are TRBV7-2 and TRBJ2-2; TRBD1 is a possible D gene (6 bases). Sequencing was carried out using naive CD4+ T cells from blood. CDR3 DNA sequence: TGTGCCAGCAGCCAAAGGGGGTCGTGGAAGTCCGGGGAGCTGTTTTTT. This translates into CASSQRGSWKSGELFF.